Shown below are 17 T cell receptor beta chains from a single sample sequenced in a study of T cell repertoires in cytomegalovirus infection. TCRdb reanalysed the reads using MiXCR and keeps one entry per CDR3 protein. The data hold 900,000 to 950,000 distinct CDR3 sequences, with roughly 30% observed a single time. Their recognized antigens are unknown. Sequences were derived from cultured CD8+ T cells from PBMCs, sampled from culture after CMV antigen stimulation. All receptors come from a human donor in good health (CMV status not recorded). Some clones in this sample may be carry-over from other donors' samples.

This clonotype appeared a single time. The V call is TRBV10-3, the J call TRBJ2-7; maybe TRBD2 (5 bases). The CDR3 length is 13 residues. In germline, CDR1 is ENHRY, CDR2 SYGVKD. V was clipped by 2 bases and J by 7 bases, with 12 bases between them. The chain's CDR3 is CAISERDPGEQYF. CDR3 nucleotide sequence: TGTGCCATCAGTGAGAGAGACCCGGGGGAGCAGTACTTC.

The sample holds a few counts of this clonotype. The chain combines TRBV5-8 with TRBJ2-3; TRBD2 is a possible D gene (5 bases). CDR1 and CDR2 from the germline V gene are SGHTS and YDEGEE. The CDR3 has 14 residues. V was clipped by 2 bases and J by 10 bases, with 17 bases between them. CDR3 nucleotides: TGTGCCAGCAGCTTAGTTCGGGGTTTCGGATCGCAGTATTTT. As protein: CASSLVRGFGSQYF.

The V and J genes are TRBV10-3 and TRBJ1-1, with D possibly being TRBD1 (5 bases). Trimming cost V 0 bases and J 5 bases, with 16 bases left between them. Germline lookup yields CDR1 ENHRY and CDR2 SYGVKD. The CDR3 contains 16 residues. The CDR3 DNA reads TGTGCCATCAGTGAGTCGACTCGGGGGAGGAAAACTGAAGCTTTCTTT. Translated: CAISESTRGRKTEAFF.

V and J are TRBV27 and TRBJ2-1, with 12 bases identical to TRBD1. The germline V gene has CDR1 MNHEY and CDR2 SMNVEV (reference sequence). The CDR3 consists of 15 residues. V shed 5 bases and J 7 bases; nucleotides not matched to a gene: 6. CDR3 nucleotides: TGTGCCAGCAGTCGGGGGACAGGGGGCTTTAATGAGCAGTTCTTC. Translation gives CASSRGTGGFNEQFF.

The V gene is TRBV12-3 or TRBV12-4, the J gene TRBJ1-1; D not certain. The CDR3 extends over 11 amino acids. Deletions cut 1 base from V and 9 bases from J, with 6 bases between. This CDR3 reads CASSLGDKAFF. CDR3 coding DNA: TGTGCCAGCAGTTTAGGAGACAAAGCTTTCTTT.

This clonotype came up many times. V is TRBV7-8 and J is TRBJ2-1; 10 positions agree with TRBD2. The length of the CDR3 is 21 residues. With 2 bases clipped from V and 5 bases from J, the junction kept 21 bases outside the gene matches. Germline CDR1 reads SGHVS; CDR2 reads FQNEAQ. The CDR3 sequence is CASSLRGNRAAQLAGNNEQFF. CDR3 sequence (DNA): TGTGCCAGCAGCTTAAGAGGGAACAGGGCCGCCCAACTAGCGGGGAACAATGAGCAGTTCTTC.

This clonotype was picked up a small number of times. The rearrangement joins TRBV10-3 to TRBJ1-2; D may be TRBD1 (5 bases). The germline V gene encodes CDR1 ENHRY and CDR2 SYGVKD. V was cut by 7 bases and J by 8 bases, with 17 bases left in between. This CDR3 spans 13 amino acids. CDR3 sequence: CAINVGGEKGYTF. The DNA for the CDR3 is TGTGCCATCAATGTCGGGGGTGAAAAAGGCTACACCTTC.

The chain joins TRBV28 to TRBJ2-4; D gene ambiguous. The CDR3 runs 14 residues. V lost 3 bases and J 6 bases, leaving 12 bases between the germline ends. Germline values: CDR1 MDHEN, CDR2 SYDVKM. CDR3 in amino acids: CASSFATVGNIQYF. CDR3 in DNA: TGTGCCAGCAGTTTCGCCACGGTGGGAAACATTCAGTACTTC.

For the CDR3, the DNA is TGTGCCAGCAGCTCCGAGGGAGGGGAGGACTATGGCTACACCTTC. Translation gives CASSSEGGEDYGYTF. The chain has TRBV13 and TRBJ1-2, with D perhaps TRBD1 (5 bases). CDR1 PRHDT and CDR2 FYEKMQ come from the germline V gene (reference sequence). The CDR3 sequence is 15 residues long. V gave up 4 bases and J gave up 3 bases, with 15 bases separating them.

A single count supports this clonotype. This chain joins TRBV7-4 and TRBJ2-7, with 8 bases matching TRBD1. Germline loops: CDR1 SGHVT, CDR2 SQSDAQ. The ends lost 5 bases at V and 2 bases at J; junction bases unmatched: 11. This CDR3 is built from 16 residues. The CDR3 region is CASSPFNRGKAYEQYF. CDR3 coding DNA: TGTGCCAGCAGCCCGTTTAACAGGGGGAAGGCCTACGAGCAGTACTTC.

The CDR3 DNA is TGTGCCAGCAGTCCGCCCTGGGGGACAGCGTACAATGAGCAGTTCTTC. It specifies CASSPPWGTAYNEQFF. The chain has TRBV12-3 or TRBV12-4 and TRBJ2-1; 7 bases are shared with TRBD1. The CDR3 is made up of 16 amino acids. Trimming took 5 bases from V and 4 from J; bases not matched to a gene: 11.

This clonotype was seen a handful of times. This rearrangement joins TRBV6-2 or TRBV6-3 to TRBJ1-2, with TRBD1 matching over 7 bases. The V gene's germline CDR1 is MNHEY and CDR2 SVGEGT. The CDR3 loop spans 16 amino acids. V lost 6 bases and J lost 8; bases outside the gene matches: 18. The CDR3 nucleotides are TGTGCCAGCAGCTCCCGCGACAGGGTTTATTTGGAAGGCTACACCTTC. Translating gives CASSSRDRVYLEGYTF.

This clonotype occurred a few times. The chain joins TRBV27 to TRBJ2-7; 10 nucleotides agree with TRBD1. From germline, CDR1 is MNHEY and CDR2 SMNVEV (reference sequence). This CDR3 contains 14 residues. V trimming: 8 bases; J trimming: 0 bases; junction bases outside the gene matches: 4. CDR3 DNA sequence: TGTGCCAGCTCGGACAGGGGGAGCTCCTACGAGCAGTACTTC. Translation gives CASSDRGSSYEQYF.

This clonotype was counted only a few times. V and J are TRBV24-1 and TRBJ2-3; perhaps TRBD2 as D (6 bases). Germline V gives CDR1 KGHDR, CDR2 SFDVKD. The CDR3 loop spans 15 amino acids. The germline V and J ends were trimmed by 5 bases and 5 bases, with 16 bases remaining between them. The CDR3 nucleotides read TGTGCCACCAGTGGTCCTAGCGTGGGTGAAGATACGCAGTATTTT. Translated, it gives CATSGPSVGEDTQYF.

The V and J genes are TRBV6-4 and TRBJ2-6; D might be TRBD1 (6 bases). The V end was cut by 6 bases, the J end by 0 bases, with 21 bases between. Germline CDR1 and CDR2: MRHNA and SNTAGT. The CDR3 totals 19 residues. CDR3 sequence: CASSPQVGQYISGANVLTF. The DNA of the CDR3 is TGTGCCAGCAGCCCCCAGGTAGGACAGTACATCTCTGGGGCCAACGTCCTGACTTTC.

The chain is built from TRBV10-3 and TRBJ2-1, with 12 bases identical to TRBD1. V gave up 6 bases and J gave up 5 bases; unmatched junction bases: 2. This CDR3 contains 14 residues. Germline-derived CDR1 and CDR2 are ENHRY and SYGVKD. CDR3 protein: CAIRGQGADNEQFF. CDR3 in DNA: TGTGCCATCAGGGGACAGGGGGCAGACAATGAGCAGTTCTTC.

In nucleotides, the CDR3 is TGTGCCAGCAGTTTGATCAGCCTGAACACTGAAGCTTTCTTT. The encoded protein is CASSLISLNTEAFF. The chain recombines TRBV27 with TRBJ1-1, with D unresolved. The CDR3 sequence is 14 residues long. V was trimmed by 3 bases and J by 0 bases, leaving 8 bases between them. The germline gives CDR1 MNHEY, CDR2 SMNVEV (reference sequence).